The 2 T cell receptor beta chains below all came from one sample that was sequenced in a study of beta chain features in type 1 diabetes (dated by TCRdb to the late 2010s). Receptor amplification or capture employed the immunoSEQ multiplex PCR assay. All of the isolated RNA was reverse transcribed with the High Capacity cDNA Reverse Transcription Kit, so expressed TCRB transcripts were sequenced. Held by TCRdb, this immuneACCESS table contains in-frame sequences only and omits some clones. Under half of the omission traces to an unresolved V gene where checked; the cause of the rest is unknown. This sample is represented by more than 110,000 clones; 6.9% of them were singletons. The ten largest account for more than 1.1% of the sample. The specimen was central memory CD4+ T cells from blood. These receptor sequences come from a woman aged 25 to 39 in good health.

This clone has just a few counts. The chain recombines TRBV16 with TRBJ1-3; D is uncertain. The germline CDR1 and CDR2 sequences are KGHSY and FQNENV. V dropped 1 base and J dropped 4 bases, with 11 bases sitting between them. The CDR3 loop spans 15 amino acids. The CDR3 DNA follows: TGTGCCAGCAGCCAATTCCAGCGGCACGGAAACACCATATATTTT. This codes for CASSQFQRHGNTIYF.

This clone was counted a few times. The chain couples TRBV7-2 to TRBJ2-7, with 16 positions matching TRBD2. Germline CDR1 is SGHTA and CDR2 is FQGNSA. The CDR3 extends over 15 amino acids. V lost 4 bases to trimming and J lost 4 bases; unmatched junction nucleotides: 1. CDR3 protein: CASSWGLAGGYEQYF. DNA of the CDR3: TGTGCCAGCAGCTGGGGACTAGCGGGAGGGTACGAGCAGTACTTC.